This entry describes one T cell receptor (beta chain). Its specific antigen is unknown. Per-base qualities were not stored, and no clone one base away is much larger. The CDR3 regions of human TCRbeta chains were subjected to immunosequencing. From the authors' description of their analysis: Repertoire TCRs were checked for matches against a reference library of SARS-CoV-2-specific TCRs that had been generated using the MIRA antigen-specificity platform. Breadth was defined as the fraction of unique TCRs that were SARS-CoV-2-associated, and depth was defined as the fraction of total T cells that were SARS-CoV-2-associated. Using the MIRA data, each spike-specific TCR was assigned both to the spike region to which the TCR was reactive and to a CD4 or CD8 class. Log10-transformed breadth and depth values were compared by one-way ANOVA with Sidak's multiple comparisons tests. TCRdb obtained this table from immuneACCESS and retained in-frame rearrangements with V and J assigned. These tables miss some clones; where compared with another copy, unresolved V genes account for less than half of the shortfall, and the remainder is unexplained. That table furnishes V, J and clone size, whereas the DNA furnished D and trimming. Present in this sample are 160,000 or so clones, over 75% of which were seen just once. Clones ranked in the top ten supply 1.5% to 2% of the sample.

This record belongs to a study of T cell responses to AZD1222 COVID-19 vaccine (dated by TCRdb to 2020 to 2022). For the study in its entirety: AZD1222 recipients with second doses at about 4 weeks or about 12 weeks were pooled, because spike-specific TCR depth and breadth did not differ between schedules. Trial participants were enrolled into age subgroups of 18-55, 56-69 and 70-plus years, which contained approximately 150, 28 and 58 TCR-sequenced participants, respectively. TCR sequencing covered 233 trial participants: 207 given two doses of AZD1222 and approximately 25 given two doses of MenACWY control vaccine.

At the junction V is shortened by 2 bases and J by 2 bases, with 11 bases in between. From the germline V gene (reference sequence), CDR1 is SGHKS and CDR2 is YYEKEE. The CDR3 starts with the cysteine, ends with the phenylalanine, and has 15 residues. CDR3 DNA is the only sequence kept; it has 45 bases, read in frame from the first base. Summary of the overall study and its limitations: Epitopes outside the regions mutated in the B.1.351 and B.1.1.7 variants were reportedly recognized by nearly half of the unique spike-specific TCRs. After two AZD1222 doses, both the breadth and the depth of spike-specific TCRs were significantly higher than at day 0 and than in MenACWY recipients. Vaccine-associated CD4 TCRs spanned the whole spike protein, with dominant responses in regions 160-218 and 743-854. Conclusions about previously exposed vaccinees were limited because only a handful of AZD1222 recipients were SARS-CoV-2 seropositive at baseline. Participants were mostly white British, with more females than males. The authors suggested clonal diversity may have been underestimated. No day 14 peak-response samples were available, so repertoires were characterized only after the peak T cell response. The 56-69-year group was small, and its depth increase did not reach significance, likely because of low power.

According to the study, the label for this sample's time point signals: baseline before first vaccination. The vaccinee samples were drawn from two UK trials, COV001 and COV002, one of which was a single-blind randomized controlled phase 2/3 trial testing AZD1222 (ChAdOx1 nCoV-19) in healthy adults. For TCRbeta chain sequencing, PBMC samples were collected from trial participants at day 0 and at day 28 after the second dose. The chain uses TRBV5-5 and TRBJ1-3, with no confident D gene call. This sample comprised peripheral blood, obtained on day 0 of AZD1222 vaccination. The TCR comes from an adult in good health. The DNA sequence reads TGTGCCAGCAGCTTTACGGGGTTACCTGGAAACACCATATATTTT. It translates to CASSFTGLPGNTIYF.